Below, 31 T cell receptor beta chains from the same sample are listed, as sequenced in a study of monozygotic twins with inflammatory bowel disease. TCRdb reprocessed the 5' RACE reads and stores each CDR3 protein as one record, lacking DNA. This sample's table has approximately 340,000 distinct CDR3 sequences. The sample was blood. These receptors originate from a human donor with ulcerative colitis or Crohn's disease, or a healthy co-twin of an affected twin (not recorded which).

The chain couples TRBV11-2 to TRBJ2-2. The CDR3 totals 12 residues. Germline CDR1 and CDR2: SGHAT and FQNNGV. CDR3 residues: CASSLHTGELFF.

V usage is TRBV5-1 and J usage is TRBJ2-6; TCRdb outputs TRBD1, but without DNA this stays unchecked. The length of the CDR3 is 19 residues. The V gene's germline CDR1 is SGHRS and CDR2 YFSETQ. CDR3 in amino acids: CARATGTGGSMSGANVLTF.

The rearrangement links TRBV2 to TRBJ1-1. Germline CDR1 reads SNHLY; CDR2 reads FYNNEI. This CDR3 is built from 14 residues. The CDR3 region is CASTGLFGSTEAFF.

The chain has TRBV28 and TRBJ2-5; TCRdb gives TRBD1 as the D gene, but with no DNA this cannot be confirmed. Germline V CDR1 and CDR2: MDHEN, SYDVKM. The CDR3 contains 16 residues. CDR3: CASNSVAGVSPETQYF.

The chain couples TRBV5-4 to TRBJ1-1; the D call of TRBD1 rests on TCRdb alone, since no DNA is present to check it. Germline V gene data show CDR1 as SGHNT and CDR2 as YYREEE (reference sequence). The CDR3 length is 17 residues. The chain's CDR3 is CASSLGRRQGASTEAFF.

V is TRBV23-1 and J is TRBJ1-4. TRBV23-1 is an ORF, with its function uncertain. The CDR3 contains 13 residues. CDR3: CAGRVGTSGKLFF.

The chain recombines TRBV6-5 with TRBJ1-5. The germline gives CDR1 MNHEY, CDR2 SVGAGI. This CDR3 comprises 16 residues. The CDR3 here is CASSSVSLYSNQPQHF.

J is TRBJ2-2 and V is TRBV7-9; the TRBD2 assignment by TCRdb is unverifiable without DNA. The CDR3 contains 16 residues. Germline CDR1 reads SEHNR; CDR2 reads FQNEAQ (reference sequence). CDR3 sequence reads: CASSASRGGTAGELFF.

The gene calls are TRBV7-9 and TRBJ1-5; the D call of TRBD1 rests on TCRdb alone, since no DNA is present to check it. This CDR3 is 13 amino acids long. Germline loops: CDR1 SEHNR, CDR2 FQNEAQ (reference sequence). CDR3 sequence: CASSLRSGTPQHF.

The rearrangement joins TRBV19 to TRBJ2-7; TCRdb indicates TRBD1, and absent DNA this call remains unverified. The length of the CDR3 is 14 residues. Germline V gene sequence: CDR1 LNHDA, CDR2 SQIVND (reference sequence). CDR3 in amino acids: CASSMIQGGYEQYF.

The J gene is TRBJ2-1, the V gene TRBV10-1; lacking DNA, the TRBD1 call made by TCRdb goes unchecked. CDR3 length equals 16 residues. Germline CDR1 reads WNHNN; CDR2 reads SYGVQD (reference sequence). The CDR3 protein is CASSDLVGAGHNEQFF.

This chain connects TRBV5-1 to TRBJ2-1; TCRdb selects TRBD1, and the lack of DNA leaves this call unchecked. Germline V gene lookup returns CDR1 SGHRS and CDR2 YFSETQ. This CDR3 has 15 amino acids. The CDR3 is CASSLEGTTYNEQFF.

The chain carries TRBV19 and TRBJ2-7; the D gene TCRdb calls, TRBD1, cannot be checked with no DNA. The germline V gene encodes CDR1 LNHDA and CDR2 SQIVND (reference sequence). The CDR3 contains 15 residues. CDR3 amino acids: CASSLGLGSSYEQYF.

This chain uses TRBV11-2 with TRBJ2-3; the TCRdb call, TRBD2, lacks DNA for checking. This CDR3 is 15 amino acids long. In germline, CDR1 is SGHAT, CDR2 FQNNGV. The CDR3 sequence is CASSLRGRSTDTQYF.

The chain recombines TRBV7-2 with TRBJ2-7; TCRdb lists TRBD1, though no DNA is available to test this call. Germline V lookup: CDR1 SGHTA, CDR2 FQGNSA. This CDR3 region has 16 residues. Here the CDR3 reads CASSRTTGQGRHEQYF. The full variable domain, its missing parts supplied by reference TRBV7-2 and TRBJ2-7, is GAGVSQSPSNKVTEKGKDVELRCDPISGHTALYWYRQSLGQGLEFLIYFQGNSAPDKSGLPSDRFSAERTGGSVSTLTIQRTQQEDSAVYLCASSRTTGQGRHEQYFGPGTRLTVT.

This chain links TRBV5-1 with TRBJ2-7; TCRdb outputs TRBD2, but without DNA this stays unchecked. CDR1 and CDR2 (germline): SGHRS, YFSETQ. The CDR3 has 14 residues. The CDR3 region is CAGSAGTASYEQYF.

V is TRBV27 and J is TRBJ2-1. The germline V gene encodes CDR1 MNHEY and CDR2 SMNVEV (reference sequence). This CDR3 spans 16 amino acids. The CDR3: CASSLMPRISYNEQFF.

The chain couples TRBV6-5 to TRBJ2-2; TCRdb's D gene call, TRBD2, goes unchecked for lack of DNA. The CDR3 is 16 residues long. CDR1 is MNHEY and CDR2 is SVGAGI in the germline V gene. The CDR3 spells CASSYSLAENTGELFF.

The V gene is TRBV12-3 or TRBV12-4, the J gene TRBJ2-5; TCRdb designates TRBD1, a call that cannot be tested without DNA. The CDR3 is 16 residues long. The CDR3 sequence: CASSLGWVQGQETQYF.

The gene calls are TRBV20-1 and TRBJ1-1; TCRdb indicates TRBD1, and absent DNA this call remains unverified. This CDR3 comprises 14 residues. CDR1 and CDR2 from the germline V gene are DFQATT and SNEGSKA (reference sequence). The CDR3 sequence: CSAPNRGLNTEAFF.

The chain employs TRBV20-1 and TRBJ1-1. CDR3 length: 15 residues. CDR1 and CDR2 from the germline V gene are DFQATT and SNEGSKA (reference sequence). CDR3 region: CSARNLAQSGVEAFF.

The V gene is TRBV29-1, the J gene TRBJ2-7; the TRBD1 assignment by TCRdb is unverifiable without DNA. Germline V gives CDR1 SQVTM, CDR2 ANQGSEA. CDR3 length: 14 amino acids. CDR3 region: CSVEVVEGGYEQYF.

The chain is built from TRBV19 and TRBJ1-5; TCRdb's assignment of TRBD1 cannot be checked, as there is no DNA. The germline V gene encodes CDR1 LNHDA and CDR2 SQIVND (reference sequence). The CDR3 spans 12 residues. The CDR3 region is CASTRGSGPQHF. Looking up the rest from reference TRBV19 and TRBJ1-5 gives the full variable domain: DGGITQSPKYLFRKEGQNVTLSCEQNLNHDAMYWYRQDPGQGLRLIYYSQIVNDFQKGDIAEGYSVSREKKESFPLTVTSAQKNPTAFYLCASTRGSGPQHFGDGTRLSIL.

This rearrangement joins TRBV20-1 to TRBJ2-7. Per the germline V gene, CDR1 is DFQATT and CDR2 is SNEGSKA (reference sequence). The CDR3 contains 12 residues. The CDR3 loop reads CSATRTTYEQYF.

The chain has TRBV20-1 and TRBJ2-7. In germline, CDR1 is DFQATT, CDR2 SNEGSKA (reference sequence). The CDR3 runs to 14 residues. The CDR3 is CSASVGLSSYEQYF.

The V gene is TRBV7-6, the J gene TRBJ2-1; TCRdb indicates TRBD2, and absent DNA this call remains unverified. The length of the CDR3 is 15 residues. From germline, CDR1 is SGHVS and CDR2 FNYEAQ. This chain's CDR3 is CASSLWTSPYNEQFF.

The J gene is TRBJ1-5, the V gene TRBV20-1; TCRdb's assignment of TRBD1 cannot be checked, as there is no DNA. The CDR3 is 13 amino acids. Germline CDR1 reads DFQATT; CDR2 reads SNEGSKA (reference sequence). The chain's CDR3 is CSAGAALNQPQHF.

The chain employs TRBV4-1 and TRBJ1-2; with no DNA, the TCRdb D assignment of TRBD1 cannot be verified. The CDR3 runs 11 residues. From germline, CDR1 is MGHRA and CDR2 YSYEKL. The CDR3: CASSQAGGYTF.

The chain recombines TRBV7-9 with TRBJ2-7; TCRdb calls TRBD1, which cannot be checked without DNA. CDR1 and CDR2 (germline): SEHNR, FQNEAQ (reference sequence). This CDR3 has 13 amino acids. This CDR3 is CASSLDRAHEQYF.

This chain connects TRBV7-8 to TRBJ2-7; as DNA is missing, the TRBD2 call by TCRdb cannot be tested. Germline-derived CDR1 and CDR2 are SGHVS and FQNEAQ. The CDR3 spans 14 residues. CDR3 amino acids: CASKPSREYYEQYF.

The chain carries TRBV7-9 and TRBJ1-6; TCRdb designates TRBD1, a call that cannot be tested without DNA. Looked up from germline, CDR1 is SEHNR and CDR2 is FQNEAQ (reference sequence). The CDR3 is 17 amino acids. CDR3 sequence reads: CASSPLQGQAYNSPLHF.